The 19 T cell receptor beta chains listed next were all sequenced from one sample in a study of T cell responses to AZD1222 COVID-19 vaccine. Generated by immunoSEQ multiplex PCR, the TCRdb table keeps only in-frame clones and is missing some. The table lists some 120,000 clones, roughly 89% of them singletons. Specimen: peripheral blood, collected on day 0 of AZD1222 vaccination. These TCRs come from an adult in good health.

The chain couples TRBV4-1 to TRBJ2-3, with D perhaps TRBD1 (7 bases). CDR3 length: 16 amino acids. V lost 0 bases, J lost 9 bases, and 19 bases lay in between. Germline V gene lookup returns CDR1 MGHRA and CDR2 YSYEKL. The CDR3 region has the DNA TGCGCCAGCAGCCAAGAGGGAGGCACCAGGGGGAGCACGCAGTATTTT. This codes for CASSQEGGTRGSTQYF.

The rearrangement links TRBV3-1 (or the pseudogene TRBV3-2) to TRBJ1-5, with D possibly matching TRBD1 (5 bases). The CDR3 loop spans 16 amino acids. CDR1 and CDR2 from the germline V gene are LGHDT and YNNKEL (reference sequence). Trimming took off 5 bases at V and 0 bases at J, with 14 bases between the two ends. The CDR3 loop reads CASSDRRGYSNQPQHF. In DNA, the CDR3 is TGTGCCAGCAGCGACCGGCGGGGGTATAGCAATCAGCCCCAGCATTTT.

This clone has more than one count but fewer than ten. CDR3 residues: CASSQGARGTQYF. The CDR3 DNA follows: TGTGCCAGCAGCCAAGGGGCCCGCGGTACGCAGTATTTT. The chain links TRBV4-2 to TRBJ2-3, with no clear D. The CDR3 totals 13 residues. Trimming took off 1 base at V and 8 bases at J, with 10 bases between the two ends. CDR1 and CDR2 (germline): LGHNA, YNFKEQ.

This chain joins TRBV12-5 and TRBJ1-1; D is ambiguous. V lost 3 bases to trimming and J lost 5 bases, with 16 bases between them. CDR1 and CDR2 from the germline V gene are LGHNT and FRNRAP. The CDR3 consists of 15 residues. The CDR3 spells CASGFIVNRGTEAFF. The CDR3, as DNA: TGTGCTAGTGGTTTCATTGTAAACCGAGGGACTGAAGCTTTCTTT.

The rearrangement uses TRBV9 and TRBJ2-7; 7 bases agree with TRBD2. V was clipped by 0 bases and J by 3 bases; unmatched bases: 6. CDR1 is SGDLS, CDR2 YYNGEE, per germline. The CDR3 is made up of 15 amino acids. The CDR3 region is CASSVAPGGGYEQYF. The CDR3 DNA follows: TGTGCCAGCAGCGTAGCACCGGGAGGAGGCTACGAGCAGTACTTC.

J is TRBJ2-3 and V is TRBV6-2 or TRBV6-3; the match to TRBD2 covers 13 bases. Germline V CDR1 and CDR2: MNHEY, SVGEGT. There are 18 residues in the CDR3. Trimming at V came to 4 bases and at J to 4 bases, leaving 11 bases not matched to a gene. As DNA, the CDR3 is TGTGCCAGCAGTTTGGGACTAGCGGGGCCCCCGTCCCCAGATACGCAGTATTTT. Its protein is CASSLGLAGPPSPDTQYF.

The V and J genes are TRBV6-5 and TRBJ1-5, with D possibly matching TRBD1 (5 bases). Germline V lookup: CDR1 MNHEY, CDR2 SVGAGI. The CDR3 spans 15 residues. V lost 7 bases and J lost 0, with 13 bases in between. The CDR3 region is CASKRGGNSNQPQHF. The CDR3 coding sequence is TGTGCCAGCAAGAGGGGAGGGAATAGCAATCAGCCCCAGCATTTT.

The chain employs TRBV2 and TRBJ2-3; D perhaps matches TRBD2 (6 bases). The CDR3 has 15 residues. Germline CDR1 is SNHLY and CDR2 is FYNNEI. V lost 6 bases and J lost 5, with 18 bases in between. CDR3 loop: CASRPQAGEGDTQYF. For the CDR3, the DNA is TGTGCCAGCAGACCCCAAGCGGGTGAGGGAGATACGCAGTATTTT.

The chain has TRBV7-2 and TRBJ2-5; 7 nucleotides line up with TRBD2. V shed 2 bases and J 5 bases; nucleotides not matched to a gene: 11. From germline, CDR1 is SGHTA and CDR2 FQGNSA. This CDR3 contains 16 residues. The CDR3 loop is CASSLSSGGGAETQYF. DNA of the CDR3: TGTGCCAGCAGCTTATCCTCGGGCGGGGGAGCGGAGACCCAGTACTTC.

This clone was detected once. The gene calls are TRBV7-9 and TRBJ2-5; the D is unclear. This CDR3 has 11 residues. Germline assignment: CDR1 SEHNR and CDR2 FQNEAQ (reference sequence). Trimming left V 3 bases short and J 5 bases short, with 4 bases between. CDR3: CASSFRETQYF. The CDR3 DNA reads as TGTGCCAGCAGCTTTCGTGAGACCCAGTACTTC. The variable domain in full, completed from reference TRBV7-9 and TRBJ2-5, reads DTGVSQNPRHKITKRGQNVTFRCDPISEHNRLYWYRQTLGQGPEFLTYFQNEAQLEKSRLLSDRFSAERPKGSFSTLEIQRTEQGDSAMYLCASSFRETQYFGPGTRLLVL.

The chain uses TRBV27 and TRBJ2-7; 8 bases align to TRBD1. CDR1 and CDR2 from the germline V gene are MNHEY and SMNVEV (reference sequence). J lost 4 bases, V lost 5 bases, and 7 bases had no gene match. This CDR3 spans 14 amino acids. CDR3 region: CASSLTGAGYEQYF. The DNA for the CDR3 is TGTGCCAGCAGTCTGACAGGGGCGGGGTACGAGCAGTACTTC.

The V and J genes are TRBV27 and TRBJ2-1; 10 nucleotides align to TRBD1. Germline loops: CDR1 MNHEY, CDR2 SMNVEV (reference sequence). The CDR3 has 19 amino acids. With V trimmed by 6 bases and J by 7 bases, 21 bases remained unmatched. CDR3 amino acids: CASSLRDRGLSGSRNEQFF. The CDR3, as DNA: TGTGCCAGCAGCCTCCGGGACAGGGGACTGAGCGGGAGTAGGAATGAGCAGTTCTTC.

The V gene is TRBV23-1, the J gene TRBJ2-1; TRBD2 aligns across 10 bases. TRBV23-1 is labeled an ORF, and its function is uncertain. V lost 2 bases to trimming and J lost 8 bases; unmatched junction nucleotides: 9. The CDR3 is 16 residues long. CDR3 nucleotides: TGCGCCAGCAGTCAAACCCTAGCGGGGGAGTTGGATGAGCAGTTCTTC. This translates into CASSQTLAGELDEQFF.

This clone was found a few times. The genes are TRBV18 and TRBJ2-7, with 8 bases matching TRBD1. The V gene's germline CDR1 is KGHSH and CDR2 LQKENI. The CDR3 extends over 16 amino acids. V trimming: 9 bases; J trimming: 3 bases; junction bases outside the gene matches: 16. As DNA, the CDR3 is TGTGCCAGTTCGGAGCAGGGGGCACCCAACGGCTACGAGCAGTACTTC. This encodes CASSEQGAPNGYEQYF.

The chain recombines TRBV15 with TRBJ1-1; 8 bases are shared with TRBD1. The junction had 2 bases not matched to a gene; V was cut back by 4 bases and J by 4 bases. CDR3 length: 13 residues. CDR1 is LNHNV and CDR2 is YYDKDF in the germline V gene (reference sequence). CDR3 nucleotide sequence: TGTGCCACCAGCACAGGGGGCATCACTGAAGCTTTCTTT. This codes for CATSTGGITEAFF.

The rearrangement joins TRBV7-9 to TRBJ2-3; 11 bases match TRBD2. The J segment lost 2 bases and the V segment lost 3 bases, leaving 4 bases of the junction unmatched. Germline V gene data show CDR1 as SEHNR and CDR2 as FQNEAQ (reference sequence). This CDR3 comprises 16 residues. CDR3 nucleotides: TGTGCCAGCAGCTTTAAGACTAGCGGGGACACAGATACGCAGTATTTT. This encodes CASSFKTSGDTDTQYF.

V usage is TRBV7-9 and J usage is TRBJ1-2; a weak D match, TRBD1 (5 bases). Deletions cut 1 base from V and 4 bases from J, with 13 bases between. Germline CDR1 SEHNR, CDR2 FQNEAQ (reference sequence). The CDR3 is 15 residues long. In DNA, the CDR3 is TGTGCCAGCAGCTTAGAGGGGATCCGGGGCTATGGCTACACCTTC. As protein: CASSLEGIRGYGYTF.

The V and J genes are TRBV7-3 and TRBJ2-1, with unresolved D. Between the trimmed V and J ends, which lost 5 bases and 4 bases, there was a span of 9 bases. The CDR3 loop spans 13 amino acids. CDR1 and CDR2 from the germline V gene are SGHTA and FQGTGA. The CDR3 spells CASSQLLYNEQFF. CDR3 sequence (DNA): TGTGCCAGCAGCCAGCTTCTTTACAATGAGCAGTTCTTC.

This chain links TRBV2 with TRBJ2-1; 12 bases map to TRBD2. V lost 9 bases and J lost 5; bases outside the gene matches: 2. This CDR3 is built from 13 residues. Per germline, CDR1 SNHLY and CDR2 FYNNEI. The CDR3 region is CASTSGRNNEQFF. For the CDR3, the DNA is TGTGCCAGTACTAGCGGGAGGAACAATGAGCAGTTCTTC.